The 19 T cell receptor beta chains listed next were all sequenced from one sample in a study of blood T cell repertoires in COVID-19. Measured with immunoSEQ multiplex PCR; TCRdb has only the in-frame clones, and not every one. Of just over 250,000 clones listed, approximately 89% were seen once; the top ten hold roughly 10%. Sequencing was carried out using peripheral blood. These receptors were taken from a woman aged 70-85 years with COVID-19, enrolled during active disease.

The chain joins TRBV4-1 to TRBJ1-5, with 7 bases identical to TRBD1. V was pared by 3 bases and J by 6 bases, with 5 bases of the junction left unmatched. CDR1 is MGHRA, CDR2 YSYEKL, per germline. CDR3 size: 14 residues. The chain's CDR3 is CASSHMGQTQPQHF. In DNA, the CDR3 is TGCGCCAGCAGCCACATGGGACAGACTCAGCCCCAGCATTTT.

This clone appeared a single time. V is TRBV19 and J is TRBJ2-1; 8 bases are shared with TRBD2. The CDR3 consists of 15 residues. Germline loops: CDR1 LNHDA, CDR2 SQIVND (reference sequence). Trimming cost V 7 bases and J 9 bases; bases outside gene matches: 14. The CDR3 sequence: CASTGGTGGPGEQFF. The CDR3 nucleotides read TGTGCCAGTACGGGGGGAACGGGAGGGCCGGGTGAGCAGTTCTTC.

The chain has TRBV7-3 and TRBJ2-1; 7 nucleotides match TRBD2. The germline CDR1 and CDR2 sequences are SGHTA and FQGTGA. The CDR3 length is 15 residues. Unmatched junction bases numbered 7, after V lost 3 bases and J lost 5 bases. CDR3 nucleotide sequence: TGTGCCAGCAGCTTGGGAGGGAGCGGCCACAATGAGCAGTTCTTC. This sequence encodes CASSLGGSGHNEQFF.

The rearrangement joins TRBV6-1 to TRBJ1-2; TRBD1 agrees at 10 bases. Germline-derived CDR1 and CDR2 are MNHNS and SASEGT. This CDR3 spans 16 amino acids. J gave up 8 bases and V 4 bases, and 13 bases lay outside the gene matches. This CDR3 reads CASSVTGGWHSSGYTF. DNA of the CDR3: TGTGCCAGCAGTGTGACAGGGGGCTGGCATAGTAGCGGCTACACCTTC.

The chain joins TRBV5-1 to TRBJ2-6, with a possible D match to TRBD1 (5 bases). The CDR3 sequence is 15 residues long. The germline V gene encodes CDR1 SGHRS and CDR2 YFSETQ. Deletions cut 1 base from V and 2 bases from J, with 7 bases between. This chain's CDR3 is CASSLSGTGANVLTF. The DNA for the CDR3 is TGCGCCAGCAGCTTGTCAGGGACTGGGGCCAACGTCCTGACTTTC. The full variable domain, completed using reference TRBV5-1 and TRBJ2-6, is KAGVTQTPRYLIKTRGQQVTLSCSPISGHRSVSWYQQTPGQGLQFLFEYFSETQRNKGNFPGRFSGRQFSNSRSEMNVSTLELGDSALYLCASSLSGTGANVLTFGAGSRLTVL.

Turning to this clone: The junction and the germline gene differ at one end; a read error may be behind it. The V gene is TRBV7-7, the J gene TRBJ2-1; a possible D gene is TRBD1 (6 bases). Germline V gene sequence: CDR1 SSHAT, CDR2 FNYEAQ (reference sequence). The CDR3 spans 15 residues. The CDR3 sequence: CASSLGGGSRDEQFF. CDR3 sequence (DNA): TGTGCTAGCAGCTTAGGGGGTGGGAGTCGTGATGAGCAGTTCTTC.

The chain has TRBV30 and TRBJ1-2; D remains unclear. This CDR3 has 15 residues. Trimming shortened V by 0 bases and J by 6 bases, and 17 bases separated the two germline ends. CDR1 is GTSNPN, CDR2 SVGIG, per germline (reference sequence). As DNA, the CDR3 is TGTGCCTGGAGTGTACTTCATCTCGGGGAGGATGGCTACACCTTC. Its protein product is CAWSVLHLGEDGYTF.

J is TRBJ1-2 and V is TRBV24-1; D not certain. The V and J ends lost 4 bases and 6 bases respectively, with 8 bases between them. Per germline, CDR1 KGHDR and CDR2 SFDVKD. The CDR3 covers 12 residues. DNA of the CDR3: TGTGCCACCAGTGAGGGCGAGAATGGCTACACCTTC. This translates into CATSEGENGYTF.

The J gene is TRBJ1-5, the V gene TRBV6-2 or TRBV6-3; D possibly corresponds to TRBD1 (5 bases). The germline CDR1 and CDR2 sequences are MNHEY and SVGEGT. The CDR3 sequence is 15 residues long. V shed 5 bases and J shed 7 bases, with 18 bases lying between them. CDR3 nucleotide sequence: TGTGCCAGCAGTCGGGACTCCACCTTTGGGCAGCCCCAGCATTTT. Translation: CASSRDSTFGQPQHF.

The J gene is TRBJ2-1, the V gene TRBV14; D is undetermined. The germline V gene encodes CDR1 SGHDN and CDR2 FVKESK. Between the trimmed V and J ends, which lost 0 bases and 15 bases, there was a span of 12 bases. The CDR3 has 12 amino acids. CDR3 residues: CASSQDRARWFF. The CDR3, as DNA: TGTGCCAGCAGCCAAGATCGCGCTAGGTGGTTCTTC.

This sequence joins TRBV30 and TRBJ2-1; the D is unclear. The CDR3 spans 11 residues. Germline CDR1 GTSNPN, CDR2 SVGIG (reference sequence). Deletions cut 7 bases from V and 3 bases from J, with 7 bases between. CDR3 amino acids: CASNYYNEQFF. DNA of the CDR3: TGTGCCTCCAACTACTACAATGAGCAGTTCTTC.

The rearrangement links TRBV7-3 to TRBJ1-4; D gene uncertain. CDR1 and CDR2 from the germline V gene are SGHTA and FQGTGA. This CDR3 has 16 residues. Between the trimmed V and J ends, which lost 0 bases and 2 bases, there was a span of 10 bases. CDR3 sequence reads: CASSLTRIGTNEKLFF. The CDR3 nucleotides read TGTGCCAGCAGCTTAACCAGGATCGGCACTAATGAAAAACTGTTTTTT. Together with reference TRBV7-3 and TRBJ1-4, the CDR3 gives the full variable domain: GAGVSQTPSNKVTEKGKYVELRCDPISGHTALYWYRQSLGQGPEFLIYFQGTGAADDSGLPNDRFFAVRPEGSVSTLKIQRTERGDSAVYLCASSLTRIGTNEKLFFGSGTQLSVL.

The table lists this clone with a count of one. The chain couples TRBV7-9 to TRBJ2-2; 7 nucleotides line up with TRBD2. The trim removed 10 bases at V and 6 bases at J, leaving 11 bases unmatched. Germline loops: CDR1 SEHNR, CDR2 FQNEAQ (reference sequence). CDR3 length: 14 amino acids. The CDR3 coding sequence is TGTGCCATCGTGGGATCTGCGGGAGCCGGGGAGCTGTTTTTT. Its translation is CAIVGSAGAGELFF.

J is TRBJ2-1 and V is TRBV5-1; D perhaps matches TRBD1 (6 bases). The CDR3 is 15 amino acids. V was clipped by 3 bases and J by 5 bases, with 15 bases between them. Germline V gives CDR1 SGHRS, CDR2 YFSETQ. CDR3 region: CASSSTRQVNNEQFF. CDR3 DNA: TGCGCCAGCAGCTCTACCCGACAGGTGAACAATGAGCAGTTCTTC.

The rearrangement joins TRBV5-6 to TRBJ2-1; 11 nucleotides agree with TRBD1. Germline V gene sequence: CDR1 SGHDT, CDR2 YYEEEE. V was clipped by 5 bases and J by 5 bases; unmatched bases: 6. The CDR3 loop spans 15 amino acids. The CDR3 spells CASRFVDRGHNEQFF. Written as DNA, the CDR3 is TGTGCCAGCAGGTTTGTGGACAGGGGGCACAATGAGCAGTTCTTC.

The chain carries TRBV6-1 and TRBJ1-5; D unresolved. Per germline, CDR1 MNHNS and CDR2 SASEGT. V lost 1 base and J 9 bases, leaving 13 bases between the germline ends. This CDR3 contains 14 residues. The CDR3 loop reads CASSEGRFLGPQHF. In nucleotides, the CDR3 is TGTGCCAGCAGTGAAGGCAGGTTCTTAGGGCCCCAGCATTTT.

This clone was observed a single time. V is TRBV11-3 and J is TRBJ2-7; 7 nucleotides line up with TRBD2. The CDR3 is 15 amino acids. CDR1 is SGHNT, CDR2 YENEEA, per germline. V lost 1 base and J lost 2; bases outside the gene matches: 5. CDR3 in amino acids: CASSLGGGSPYEQYF. CDR3 coding DNA: TGTGCCAGCAGCTTAGGGGGCGGGAGCCCCTACGAGCAGTACTTC.

This chain links TRBV9 with TRBJ2-5; 7 positions agree with TRBD1. Germline V gives CDR1 SGDLS, CDR2 YYNGEE. With 1 base clipped from V and 7 bases from J, the junction kept 4 bases outside the gene matches. The length of the CDR3 is 13 residues. In nucleotides, the CDR3 is TGTGCCAGCAGCGTAAGACAGGGTGGGACCCAGTACTTC. This codes for CASSVRQGGTQYF.

The chain is built from TRBV6-1 and TRBJ1-5; the D is unclear. Between the trimmed V and J ends, which lost 0 bases and 4 bases, there was a span of 7 bases. The CDR3 has 14 residues. Per the germline V gene, CDR1 is MNHNS and CDR2 is SASEGT. The chain's CDR3 is CASSEAPQNQPQHF. In DNA form, the CDR3 reads TGTGCCAGCAGTGAAGCGCCCCAGAATCAGCCCCAGCATTTT.